This T cell receptor beta chain was recorded in a study of shared clonotypes between healthy human individuals. The study, taken as a whole, reports: Compared with clonotypes that all four donors shared, non-shared clonotypes had lower generation probabilities. Blood was the only sampled material, and tissue repertoires likely differ.

Everyone who donated was a Caucasian adult who lived in Nashville, Tennessee. Memory CD4+ cells were the fraction left after CD45RA+ naive selection. The germline gives CDR1 LNHDA, CDR2 SQIVND (reference sequence). V was shortened by 7 bases and J by 2 bases, with 18 bases between the two germline ends. The CDR3 has 16 amino acids. In the case of this clone: The antigen is not known.

Produced via immunoSEQ multiplex PCR; TCRdb's table is partial and in-frame only. The sample lists under 650,000 clones, roughly 95% seen once, with 0.06% in the top ten. The source is a woman in her 30s in good health. J is TRBJ1-5 and V is TRBV19; D remains unclear. Sequencing was performed on naive CD4+ T cells sorted from blood. Subset in this sample: CD45RA+ positively selected. CDR3 nucleotides: TGTGCCAGTACGGGAAGGGTCTTTAGGGGCAATCAGCCCCAGCATTTT. As protein: CASTGRVFRGNQPQHF.